This T cell receptor beta chain was recorded in a study of PD-1 blockade in classical Hodgkin lymphoma. Findings and caveats of the study: Nivolumab initiated under 1 year post-ASCT led to patient exclusion. Newly diagnosed patients had baseline TCR diversity that was reportedly lower than that of healthy donors. With CD4+ cells, TCR diversity rose significantly by C4D1, but not with CD8+ cells. Baseline diversity was lower in partial responders and progressors than complete responders.

Points on this clone: What it recognizes is unknown.

Every patient had relapsed following autologous stem cell transplantation, and cohorts differed in brentuximab vedotin exposure. TCRdb's table, derived via immunoSEQ multiplex PCR, lists solely in-frame clones and lacks some. The sample lists 11,000 to 15,000 clones, roughly 82% occurring once. Material: peripheral blood mononuclear cells (PBMCs), obtained at baseline. The source is a human donor with classical Hodgkin lymphoma.

The CDR3 nucleotides read TGTGCCAGCTCACGATGGTTGGCTGAAGCTTTCTTT. This translates into CASSRWLAEAFF. V and J are TRBV5-6 and TRBJ1-1, with D hard to call. This CDR3 region has 12 residues. V shed 7 bases and J shed 6 bases, with 13 bases lying between them. Looked up from germline, CDR1 is SGHDT and CDR2 is YYEEEE.